What follows are 14 T cell receptor beta chains derived from one specimen sequenced in a study of T cells in Graves' hyperthyroidism and ophthalmopathy. TCR beta CDR3 regions were amplified from RNA transcripts. TCR CDR3 underwent first-round RT-PCR with the HTBI primer set. TCRdb reprocessed the multiplex PCR reads via MiXCR and lists one record per CDR3 protein. This repertoire shows around 100,000 distinct CDR3 sequences, 47% found once; its top ten account for about 25%. Sequencing used blood. These receptor sequences come from a man in his forties with Graves' hyperthyroidism.

Remarks on this clonotype: Just one base apart from a much larger clone, this may be a read error. The V and J genes are TRBV12-3 or TRBV12-4 and TRBJ1-4; TRBD1 matches 8 bases. The CDR3 is 14 residues long. CDR3 sequence reads: CASRPGTGYEELFF. The CDR3 bases are TGTGCCAGCAGGCCCGGGACAGGATATGAAGAACTGTTTTTT.

As regards this clonotype: This could be a read error, since a much larger clone is one nucleotide away. This chain connects TRBV20-1 to TRBJ2-1, with 14 bases identical to TRBD2. CDR1 DFQATT and CDR2 SNEGSKA come from the germline V gene (reference sequence). The CDR3 sequence is 16 residues long. The ends lost 4 bases at V and 5 bases at J; junction bases unmatched: 7. CDR3 bases: TGCAGTGCTAAAGGACTAGCGGGAGGCTTCGACAATGAGCAGTTCTTC. Its protein product is CSAKGLAGGFDNEQFF.

The V gene is TRBV4-2, the J gene TRBJ2-7, with TRBD1 matching 9 bases. V shed 2 bases and J 3 bases; nucleotides not matched to a gene: 5. This CDR3 is built from 15 residues. Germline V gene data show CDR1 as LGHNA and CDR2 as YNFKEQ. The CDR3 DNA follows: TGTGCCAGCAGCCAACCCGGGACAGGGATCTACGAGCAGTACTTC. It yields the protein CASSQPGTGIYEQYF.

At least ten counts were recorded for this clonotype. The chain combines TRBV7-9 with TRBJ2-1, with D tentatively TRBD2 (6 bases). This CDR3 has 15 amino acids. The V end was cut by 2 bases, the J end by 5 bases, with 13 bases between. In germline, CDR1 is SEHNR, CDR2 FQNEAQ (reference sequence). This CDR3 reads CASSLWGRSDNEQFF. In DNA, the CDR3 is TGTGCCAGCAGCTTATGGGGGAGGTCGGACAATGAGCAGTTCTTC.

This clonotype came up many times. In DNA, the CDR3 is TGTGCCAGCAGAGCCCCGGGGTCATATAATTCACCCCTCCACTTT. Amino acids: CASRAPGSYNSPLHF. The chain combines TRBV6-1 with TRBJ1-6; D remains ambiguous. The V end lost 6 bases, the J end lost 4 bases, and 13 bases lay between the germline ends. CDR3 length equals 15 residues. Germline lookup yields CDR1 MNHNS and CDR2 SASEGT.

CDR3 region: CASSVSGSPYEEQFF. As DNA, the CDR3 is TGTGCCAGCAGCGTAAGCGGGAGCCCTTACGAGGAGCAGTTCTTC. The genes are TRBV9 and TRBJ2-1, with 8 bases identical to TRBD2. Germline V lookup: CDR1 SGDLS, CDR2 YYNGEE. V lost 1 base, J lost 10 bases, and 10 bases stayed unmatched. This CDR3 spans 15 amino acids.

The gene calls are TRBV2 and TRBJ2-7; tentatively, D is TRBD1 or TRBD2 (5 bases each). CDR1 is SNHLY and CDR2 is FYNNEI in the germline V gene. The CDR3 is 14 residues long. The germline V and J ends were trimmed by 3 bases and 6 bases, with 15 bases remaining between them. The CDR3 nucleotides read TGTGCCAGCAGTGACCGTCAGGGACGTTCCGAGCAGTACTTC. Protein product: CASSDRQGRSEQYF.

The chain uses TRBV7-8 and TRBJ2-2, with D unresolved. Trimming took 3 bases from V and 6 from J, leaving 8 bases between them. The germline V gene has CDR1 SGHVS and CDR2 FQNEAQ. CDR3 size: 13 residues. Here the CDR3 DNA reads TGTGCCAGCAGCTTGAGAAATTCCGGGGAGCTGTTTTTT. Protein product: CASSLRNSGELFF.

Note on this clonotype: The final CDR3 position lacks the conserved phenylalanine or tryptophan, pointing to a likely read error. The DNA is left out, because the CDR3 cannot be placed on it with certainty; the CDR3 is given as TCRdb lists it. The CDR3 protein is CASSVVIGT. This rearrangement joins TRBV9 to TRBJ2-7; TRBD1, the table's D call, was not compared with the DNA. A total of 9 residues make up the CDR3, ends included. The germline V gene has CDR1 SGDLS and CDR2 YYNGEE.

This clonotype was picked up many times. The J gene is TRBJ1-4, the V gene TRBV12-3 or TRBV12-4, with D possibly matching TRBD1 (5 bases). The CDR3 contains 15 residues. Trimming shortened V by 9 bases and J by 7 bases, and 21 bases separated the two germline ends. CDR3: CASSQGLDAGEKLFF. The CDR3, as DNA: TGTGCCAGTAGCCAGGGTTTGGACGCGGGTGAAAAACTGTTTTTT.

This chain joins TRBV7-9 and TRBJ2-3; TRBD1 agrees at 7 bases. With 4 bases clipped from V and 12 bases from J, the junction kept 7 bases outside the gene matches. The CDR3 runs to 12 residues. From germline, CDR1 is SEHNR and CDR2 FQNEAQ (reference sequence). CDR3 amino acids: CASSSTGYRQYF. CDR3 coding DNA: TGTGCCAGCAGCTCGACAGGGTACAGACAGTATTTT.

The chain is built from TRBV18 and TRBJ1-1; TRBD1 is a possible D gene (6 bases). This CDR3 is built from 15 residues. Trimming shortened V by 1 base and J by 0 bases, and 9 bases separated the two germline ends. In germline, CDR1 is KGHSH, CDR2 LQKENI. The CDR3 sequence is CASSPRGAMNTEAFF. As DNA, the CDR3 is TGTGCCAGCTCACCACGGGGGGCTATGAACACTGAAGCTTTCTTT.

Worth noting for this clonotype: Since no conserved phenylalanine or tryptophan closes the CDR3, a read error is the likely cause. V usage is TRBV20-1 and J usage is TRBJ2-7; 7 bases align to TRBD2. Germline V lookup: CDR1 DFQATT, CDR2 SNEGSKA (reference sequence). The J segment lost 0 bases and the V segment lost 1 base, leaving 3 bases of the junction unmatched. There are 14 residues in the CDR3. The CDR3 reads CSARVGGSSYEQYS. Here the CDR3 DNA reads TGCAGTGCTAGAGTGGGGGGGAGCTCCTACGAGCAGTACTCC.

This clonotype was recorded at least ten times. The chain employs TRBV7-9 and TRBJ2-6; weak D call: TRBD1 (6 bases). Germline CDR1 is SEHNR and CDR2 is FQNEAQ (reference sequence). V was shortened by 5 bases and J by 4 bases, with 21 bases between the two germline ends. This CDR3 comprises 18 residues. In DNA form, the CDR3 reads TGTGCCAGCAGCCCCCCCCCGGACAGTGAAGAGGGGGCCAACGTCCTGACTTTC. Translation gives CASSPPPDSEEGANVLTF.